What follows are 22 T cell receptor beta chains derived from one specimen sequenced in a study of shared clonotypes between healthy human individuals. The assay was immunoSEQ multiplex PCR, and TCRdb's table has in-frame clones only and misses some. The profile shows over 750,000 clones, 90% to 97% of them singletons. Positively selected for CCR7, the CD45RO-negative cells used as naive CD8 cells excluded terminally differentiated effector memory CD45RA+ cells. Sequenced: naive CD8+ T cells sorted from blood. The receptors come from a man younger than 40 in good health.

This clone was observed once. The genes are TRBV6-5 and TRBJ2-7; D possibly matches TRBD1 or TRBD2 (5 bases each). Germline V gives CDR1 MNHEY, CDR2 SVGAGI. CDR3 size: 14 residues. The V and J ends lost 11 bases and 6 bases respectively, with 23 bases between them. In DNA, the CDR3 is TGTGCCTCCCGCCGGGACCGAGTTTCCCTCGAGCAGTACTTC. Its protein product is CASRRDRVSLEQYF.

CDR3 bases: TGTGCCAGCACCCTCCCCGGGACTAGCGGGAGAAACTCCTACGAGCAGTACTTC. As protein: CASTLPGTSGRNSYEQYF. The chain links TRBV6-4 to TRBJ2-7; 14 bases match TRBD2. CDR1 is MRHNA, CDR2 SNTAGT, per germline. V trimming: 7 bases; J trimming: 0 bases; junction bases outside the gene matches: 11. The CDR3 runs to 18 residues.

This rearrangement joins TRBV15 to TRBJ2-3; D gene uncertain. Germline-derived CDR1 and CDR2 are LNHNV and YYDKDF (reference sequence). The CDR3 has 13 residues. Trimming took off 5 bases at V and 5 bases at J, with 11 bases between the two ends. CDR3 DNA: TGTGCCACCAGCTTATCGAGTGGAGATACGCAGTATTTT. Translated, it gives CATSLSSGDTQYF.

This clone was observed a single time. The rearrangement uses TRBV7-8 and TRBJ1-1, with D unclear. V was shortened by 4 bases and J by 0 bases, with 9 bases between the two germline ends. Looked up from germline, CDR1 is SGHVS and CDR2 is FQNEAQ. The length of the CDR3 is 14 residues. CDR3 residues: CASSSQRMNTEAFF. The CDR3 DNA reads TGTGCCAGCAGCTCTCAGAGAATGAACACTGAAGCTTTCTTT.

V usage is TRBV7-9 and J usage is TRBJ2-7, with D perhaps matching TRBD1 or TRBD2 (7 bases each). V lost 3 bases to trimming and J lost 3 bases, with 18 bases between them. Looked up from germline, CDR1 is SEHNR and CDR2 is FQNEAQ (reference sequence). The CDR3 spans 16 residues. The CDR3 reads CASSFDLQGTIYEQYF. The CDR3 DNA is TGTGCCAGCAGCTTCGATCTACAGGGGACTATCTACGAGCAGTACTTC.

This chain connects TRBV27 to TRBJ2-1; 11 bases fit TRBD2. V gave up 6 bases and J gave up 3 bases; unmatched junction bases: 4. Germline V gives CDR1 MNHEY, CDR2 SMNVEV (reference sequence). The CDR3 totals 15 residues. The CDR3 reads CASRGTSGSYNEQFF. DNA for the CDR3: TGTGCCAGCAGAGGTACTAGCGGGAGCTACAATGAGCAGTTCTTC.

V usage is TRBV13 and J usage is TRBJ2-1, with 15 bases matching TRBD2. The J segment lost 0 bases and the V segment lost 5 bases, leaving 8 bases of the junction unmatched. Germline CDR1 PRHDT, CDR2 FYEKMQ (reference sequence). This CDR3 is built from 19 residues. The CDR3 nucleotides are TGTGCCAGCAGCCCCGGACTAGCGGGAGGGCCGGGCTCCTACAATGAGCAGTTCTTC. Amino acids: CASSPGLAGGPGSYNEQFF.

This chain uses TRBV5-6 with TRBJ2-5, with 10 bases fitting TRBD2. Germline V lookup: CDR1 SGHDT, CDR2 YYEEEE. There are 15 residues in the CDR3. J was trimmed by 4 bases and V by 4 bases; bases with no gene match: 7. The CDR3 nucleotides read TGTGCCAGCAGCCTTGGGACTAGCGAGAGAGAGACCCAGTACTTC. This translates into CASSLGTSERETQYF.

The chain uses TRBV10-2 and TRBJ1-1; D not certain. The germline V gene has CDR1 WSHSY and CDR2 SAAADI. CDR3 length: 13 amino acids. Deletions cut 0 bases from V and 8 bases from J, with 10 bases between. Written as DNA, the CDR3 is TGCGCCAGCAGTGAGTCCCCACGGGGAGAAGCTTTCTTT. Amino acids: CASSESPRGEAFF.

This chain uses TRBV9 with TRBJ2-7, with TRBD2 matching over 10 bases. With 3 bases clipped from V and 4 bases from J, the junction kept 13 bases outside the gene matches. Germline assignment: CDR1 SGDLS and CDR2 YYNGEE. This CDR3 has 17 amino acids. The CDR3 coding sequence is TGTGCCAGCAGCGAGAGGCTAGCGGGAGAGGGTGCTTACGAGCAGTACTTC. Residues: CASSERLAGEGAYEQYF. The full variable domain, its missing parts supplied by reference TRBV9 and TRBJ2-7, is DSGVTQTPKHLITATGQRVTLRCSPRSGDLSVYWYQQSLDQGLQFLIQYYNGEERAKGNILERFSAQQFPDLHSELNLSSLELGDSALYFCASSERLAGEGAYEQYFGPGTRLTVT.

CDR3 amino acids: CASSISSGAGTDTQYF. CDR3 sequence (DNA): TGTGCCAGTAGTATTTCCTCAGGGGCAGGCACAGATACGCAGTATTTT. The genes are TRBV19 and TRBJ2-3; D is possibly TRBD1 (6 bases). The germline V gene has CDR1 LNHDA and CDR2 SQIVND (reference sequence). Trimming cost V 3 bases and J 1 base, with 14 bases left between them. The CDR3 sequence is 16 residues long.

The gene calls are TRBV11-3 and TRBJ2-1, with D tentatively TRBD2 (6 bases). The length of the CDR3 is 15 residues. Germline-derived CDR1 and CDR2 are SGHNT and YENEEA. Trimming took off 3 bases at V and 7 bases at J, with 16 bases between the two ends. The CDR3 protein is CASSFRDSGGNEQFF. CDR3 DNA sequence: TGTGCCAGCAGCTTTAGGGACTCGGGCGGGAATGAGCAGTTCTTC. Drawing the rest from reference TRBV11-3 and TRBJ2-1, the complete variable domain is EAGVVQSPRYKIIEKKQPVAFWCNPISGHNTLYWYLQNLGQGPELLIRYENEEAVDDSQLPKDRFSAERLKGVDSTLKIQPAELGDSAVYLCASSFRDSGGNEQFFGPGTRLTVL.

The V gene is TRBV7-9, the J gene TRBJ2-1, with TRBD2 identical over 7 bases. Germline CDR1 SEHNR, CDR2 FQNEAQ (reference sequence). The V gene end was trimmed by 2 bases and the J gene end by 6 bases; junction bases not matched to a gene: 4. The CDR3 has 14 residues. The CDR3 coding sequence is TGTGCCAGCAGCTTATCGACTAGCTCCAATGAGCAGTTCTTC. It yields the protein CASSLSTSSNEQFF.

V and J are TRBV7-9 and TRBJ2-1; 8 nucleotides align to TRBD1. Germline V gene data show CDR1 as SEHNR and CDR2 as FQNEAQ (reference sequence). V shed 5 bases, J shed 0 bases, and the junction held 3 bases outside the gene matches. The CDR3 has 15 residues. CDR3 in DNA: TGTGCCAGCAGCCACAGGGGGAGCTCCTACAATGAGCAGTTCTTC. This encodes CASSHRGSSYNEQFF.

The chain has TRBV10-3 and TRBJ2-6; 7 bases are shared with TRBD2. CDR1 is ENHRY and CDR2 is SYGVKD in the germline V gene. CDR3 length equals 18 residues. V was pared by 0 bases and J by 0 bases, with 5 bases of the junction left unmatched. CDR3 protein: CAISESLAASSGANVLTF. As DNA, the CDR3 is TGTGCCATCAGTGAGTCTCTAGCGGCCTCCTCTGGGGCCAACGTCCTGACTTTC.

The chain carries TRBV7-8 and TRBJ1-2, with TRBD1 matching 7 bases. The V and J ends lost 5 bases and 8 bases, in that order; junction bases with no gene match: 20. Germline V gene data show CDR1 as SGHVS and CDR2 as FQNEAQ. This CDR3 region has 17 residues. Written as DNA, the CDR3 is TGTGCCAGCAGCAGCAGGGGTAGGGACAGCCAGTTGGAGGGCTACACCTTC. Its protein product is CASSSRGRDSQLEGYTF.

V is TRBV5-1 and J is TRBJ2-1, with no clear D. Germline V gives CDR1 SGHRS, CDR2 YFSETQ. Trimming took off 1 base at V and 4 bases at J, with 6 bases between the two ends. This CDR3 region has 13 residues. The CDR3 sequence is CASSLRPYNEQFF. The DNA of the CDR3 is TGCGCCAGCAGCTTGAGGCCTTACAATGAGCAGTTCTTC.

The genes are TRBV10-3 and TRBJ2-1; possibly TRBD2 for D (5 bases). V lost 8 bases, J lost 5 bases, and 16 bases lay in between. The germline gives CDR1 ENHRY, CDR2 SYGVKD. This CDR3 spans 14 amino acids. For the CDR3, the DNA is TGTGCCATCTCAAAGAGGACGGAGGACAATGAGCAGTTCTTC. It translates to CAISKRTEDNEQFF.

The V call is TRBV7-6, the J call TRBJ2-1; 7 bases line up with TRBD2. This CDR3 spans 16 amino acids. Losses at the gene ends were 2 bases for V and 5 bases for J; bases not matched to a gene: 9. Germline V gene lookup returns CDR1 SGHVS and CDR2 FNYEAQ. The CDR3 region is CASSLSGGSGDNEQFF. The CDR3 DNA follows: TGTGCCAGCAGCTTAAGTGGCGGGAGTGGGGACAATGAGCAGTTCTTC.

The chain uses TRBV5-1 and TRBJ2-5, with 11 bases lining up with TRBD2. In germline, CDR1 is SGHRS, CDR2 YFSETQ. The CDR3 covers 14 residues. Losses at the gene ends were 4 bases for V and 3 bases for J; bases not matched to a gene: 2. The CDR3, as DNA: TGCGCCAGCAGCATACTAGCGGGGGAAGAGACCCAGTACTTC. It yields the protein CASSILAGEETQYF. The entire variable domain, with the rest obtained from reference TRBV5-1 and TRBJ2-5, is as follows: KAGVTQTPRYLIKTRGQQVTLSCSPISGHRSVSWYQQTPGQGLQFLFEYFSETQRNKGNFPGRFSGRQFSNSRSEMNVSTLELGDSALYLCASSILAGEETQYFGPGTRLLVL.

This clone has only one observation. The V and J genes are TRBV27 and TRBJ2-7, with D perhaps assigned TRBD1 or TRBD2 (6 bases each). Germline lookup yields CDR1 MNHEY and CDR2 SMNVEV (reference sequence). This CDR3 spans 15 amino acids. Trimming took 0 bases from V and 2 from J, leaving 11 bases between them. CDR3 loop: CASSLSAGEAYEQYF. CDR3 DNA: TGTGCCAGCAGTTTATCGGCAGGGGAGGCCTACGAGCAGTACTTC.

The rearrangement uses TRBV29-1 and TRBJ2-1, with D possibly called TRBD1 or TRBD2 (7 bases each). The CDR3 runs 14 residues. Looked up from germline, CDR1 is SQVTM and CDR2 is ANQGSEA. Trimming took 6 bases from V and 8 from J, leaving 20 bases between them. CDR3 sequence (DNA): TGCAGCGTGCAAGACAGGGAGCGGGAAGATGAGCAGTTCTTC. Translation: CSVQDREREDEQFF.